This T cell receptor (beta chain) was profiled in a study of cytomegalovirus exposure and HLA in healthy donors. The table lists this clone with a few counts. The antigen is not known. Study conclusions and caveats: Researchers catalogued some 160 TCR beta chains as cytomegalovirus-associated. Rare TCR sequences dominated, though some public TCRs recurred in many donors. It was shown in a later analysis that HLA-associated TCR beta chains were more clonally expanded than other, equally common chains. The later analysis indicated that the majority of CMV-associated TCR beta chains appeared HLA-restricted.

Germline CDR1 is LGHNA and CDR2 is YSLEER. The CDR3 length is 18 residues. After removal of 0 bases from V and 5 bases from J, the junction contained 11 bases not matched to a gene. This PCR relied on a set of 60 Vbeta primers and 13 Jbeta primers. The protocol was immunoSEQ multiplex PCR, while the TCRdb copy is restricted to in-frame clones and leaves out a portion. The repertoire holds 120,000 to 150,000 clones, around two thirds seen once, with around 1.9% in the top ten. The TCR sequence derives from a male donor in good health and CMV-seronegative. The specimen sequenced was PBMCs. The rearrangement links TRBV4-3 to TRBJ2-2, with 8 bases fitting TRBD1. The CDR3 DNA reads as TGCGCCAGCAGCCAAGACCCTCGGCAGGGGGCGGGGACCGGGGAGCTGTTTTTT. Protein sequence: CASSQDPRQGAGTGELFF.